This TCR beta chain came from a study of cytotoxic CD8 clonotypes in ibrutinib-treated CLL. Per germline, CDR1 SQVTM and CDR2 ANQGSEA. This CDR3 region has 15 residues. V shed 5 bases and J shed 3 bases, with 19 bases lying between them. This clone is a singleton in its sample. Here immunoSEQ multiplex PCR was the method, and the copy in TCRdb shows in-frame clones only, minus some. The sample lists some 140,000 clones, around 90% occurring once. This clonotype was sampled from a human donor with chronic lymphocytic leukemia. V gene TRBV29-1 combines with J gene TRBJ1-2; tentatively, D is TRBD1 (6 bases). Sequencing was performed on PBMCs, taken after 12 months of ibrutinib treatment. Here the CDR3 DNA reads TGCAGCGTTAGTCCCGAGGGGGGTATCGACTATGGCTACACCTTC. It yields the protein CSVSPEGGIDYGYTF.